This T cell receptor beta chain stems from a study of cytomegalovirus exposure and HLA in healthy donors. Amplification used 60 Vbeta primers and 13 Jbeta primers. Sequenced by immunoSEQ multiplex PCR; TCRdb stores in-frame clones only, minus some. The profile shows fewer than 200,000 clones, over 70% of them singletons. This clone was seen once. Germline CDR1 is LNHNV and CDR2 is YYDKDF (reference sequence). This CDR3 has 15 amino acids. The V end lost 5 bases, the J end lost 0 bases, and 11 bases lay between the germline ends. The receptor's source is a man aged 18 to 29 in good health and CMV-seropositive. The chain links TRBV15 to TRBJ2-1; D gene uncertain. Material: PBMCs. CDR3 in amino acids: CATSVQHGSYNEQFF. Here the CDR3 DNA reads TGTGCCACCAGCGTACAGCATGGCTCCTACAATGAGCAGTTCTTC.